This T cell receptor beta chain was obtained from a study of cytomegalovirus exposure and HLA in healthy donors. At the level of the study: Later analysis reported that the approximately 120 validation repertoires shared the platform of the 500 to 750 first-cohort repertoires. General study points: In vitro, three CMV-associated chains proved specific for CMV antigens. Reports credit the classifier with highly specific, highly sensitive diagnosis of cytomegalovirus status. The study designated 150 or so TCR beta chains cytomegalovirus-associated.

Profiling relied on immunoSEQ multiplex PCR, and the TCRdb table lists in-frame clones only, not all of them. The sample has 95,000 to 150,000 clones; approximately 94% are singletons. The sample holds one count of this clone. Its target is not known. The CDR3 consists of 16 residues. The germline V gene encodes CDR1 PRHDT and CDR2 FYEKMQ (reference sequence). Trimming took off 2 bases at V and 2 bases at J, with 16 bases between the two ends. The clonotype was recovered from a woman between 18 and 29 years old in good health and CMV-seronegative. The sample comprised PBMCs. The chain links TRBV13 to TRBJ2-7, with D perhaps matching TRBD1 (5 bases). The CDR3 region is CASSLSGGRATYEQYF. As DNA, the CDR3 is TGTGCCAGCAGCTTATCGGGCGGCAGGGCTACCTACGAGCAGTACTTC.